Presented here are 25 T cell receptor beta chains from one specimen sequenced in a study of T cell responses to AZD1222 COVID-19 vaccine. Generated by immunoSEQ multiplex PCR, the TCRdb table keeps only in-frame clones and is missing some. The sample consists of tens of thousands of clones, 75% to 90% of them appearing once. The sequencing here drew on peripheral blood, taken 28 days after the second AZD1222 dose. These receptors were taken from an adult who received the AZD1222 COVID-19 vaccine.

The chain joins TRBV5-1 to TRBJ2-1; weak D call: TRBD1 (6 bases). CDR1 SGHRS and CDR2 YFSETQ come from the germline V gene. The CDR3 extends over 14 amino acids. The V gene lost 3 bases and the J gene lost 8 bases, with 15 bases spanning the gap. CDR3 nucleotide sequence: TGCGCCAGCAGCTATCGGGACAATAGGTATGAGCAGTTCTTC. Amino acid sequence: CASSYRDNRYEQFF.

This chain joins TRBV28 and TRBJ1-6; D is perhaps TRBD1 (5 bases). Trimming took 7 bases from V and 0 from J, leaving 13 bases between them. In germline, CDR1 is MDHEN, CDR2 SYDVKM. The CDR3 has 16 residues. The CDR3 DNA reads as TGTGCCAGCATTAGTGCAGGGAGCTCCTATAATTCACCCCTCCACTTT. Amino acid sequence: CASISAGSSYNSPLHF.

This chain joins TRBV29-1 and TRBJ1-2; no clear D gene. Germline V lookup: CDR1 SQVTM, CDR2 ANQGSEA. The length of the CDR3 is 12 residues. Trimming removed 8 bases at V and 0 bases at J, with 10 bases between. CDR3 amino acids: CSSGETNYGYTF. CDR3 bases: TGCAGCAGCGGGGAGACTAACTATGGCTACACCTTC.

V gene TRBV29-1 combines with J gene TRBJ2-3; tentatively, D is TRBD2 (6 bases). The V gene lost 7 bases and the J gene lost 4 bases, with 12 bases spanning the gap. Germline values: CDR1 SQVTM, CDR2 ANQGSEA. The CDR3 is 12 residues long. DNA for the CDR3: TGCAGCGCGGGGACGGGGGCAGATACGCAGTATTTT. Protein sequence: CSAGTGADTQYF.

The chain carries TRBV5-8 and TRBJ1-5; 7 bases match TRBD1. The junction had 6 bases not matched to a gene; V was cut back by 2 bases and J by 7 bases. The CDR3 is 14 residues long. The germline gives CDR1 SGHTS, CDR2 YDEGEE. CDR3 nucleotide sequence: TGTGCCAGCAGCTTATACAGGGGCAGCCAGCCCCAGCATTTT. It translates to CASSLYRGSQPQHF.

The CDR3, as DNA: TGTGCCAGCAGTTATGGGGGGTCGCTTTCCTACGAGCAGTACTTC. Its translation: CASSYGGSLSYEQYF. This chain joins TRBV6-8 and TRBJ2-7; a possible D gene is TRBD2 (6 bases). Germline CDR1 reads MNHGY; CDR2 reads SAAAGT. The CDR3 spans 15 residues. Trimming took off 3 bases at V and 1 base at J, with 13 bases between the two ends.

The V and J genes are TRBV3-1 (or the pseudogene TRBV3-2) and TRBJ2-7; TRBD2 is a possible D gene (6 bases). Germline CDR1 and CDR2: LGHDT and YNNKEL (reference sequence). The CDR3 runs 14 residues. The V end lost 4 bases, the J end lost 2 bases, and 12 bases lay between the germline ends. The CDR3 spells CASSPRRATYEQYF. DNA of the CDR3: TGTGCCAGCAGCCCCCGGAGGGCCACCTACGAGCAGTACTTC.

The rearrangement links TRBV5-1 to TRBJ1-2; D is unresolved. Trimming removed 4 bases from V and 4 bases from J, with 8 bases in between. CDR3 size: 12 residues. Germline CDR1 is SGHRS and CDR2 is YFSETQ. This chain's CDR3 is CASSGGGYGYTF. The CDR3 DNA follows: TGCGCCAGCAGCGGTGGAGGCTATGGCTACACCTTC.

CDR3 residues: CASSLTTSGRFFRDEQFF. CDR3 coding DNA: TGTGCCAGCAGCCTAACCACTAGCGGGAGATTCTTCCGGGATGAGCAGTTCTTC. This chain connects TRBV5-5 to TRBJ2-1, with TRBD2 matching over 11 bases. Germline CDR1 reads SGHKS; CDR2 reads YYEKEE (reference sequence). V shed 4 bases and J 8 bases; nucleotides not matched to a gene: 17. The CDR3 runs to 18 residues.

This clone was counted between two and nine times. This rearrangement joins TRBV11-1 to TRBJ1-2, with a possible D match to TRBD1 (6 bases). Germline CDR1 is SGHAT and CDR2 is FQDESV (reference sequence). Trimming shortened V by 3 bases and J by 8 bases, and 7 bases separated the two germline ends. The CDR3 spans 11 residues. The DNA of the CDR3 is TGTGCCAGCAGCTTCAGGGGCGGCTACACCTTC. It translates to CASSFRGGYTF.

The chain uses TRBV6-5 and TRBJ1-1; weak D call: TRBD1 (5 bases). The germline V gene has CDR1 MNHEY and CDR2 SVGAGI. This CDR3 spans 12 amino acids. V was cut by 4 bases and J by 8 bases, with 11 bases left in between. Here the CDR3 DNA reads TGTGCCAGCAGTTCCTTTTCAGGGGAAGCTTTCTTT. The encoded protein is CASSSFSGEAFF.

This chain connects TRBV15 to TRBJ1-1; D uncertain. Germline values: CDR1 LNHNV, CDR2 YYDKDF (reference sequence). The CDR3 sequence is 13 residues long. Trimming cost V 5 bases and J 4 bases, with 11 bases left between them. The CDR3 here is CATSVLGPTEAFF. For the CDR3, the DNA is TGTGCCACCAGCGTGTTAGGCCCCACTGAAGCTTTCTTT.

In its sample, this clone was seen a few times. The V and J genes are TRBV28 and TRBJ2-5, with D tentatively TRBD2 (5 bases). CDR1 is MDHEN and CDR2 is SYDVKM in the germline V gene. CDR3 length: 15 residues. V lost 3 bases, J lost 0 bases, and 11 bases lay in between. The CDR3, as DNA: TGTGCCAGCAGTTTCAAGGGAGCTTACCAAGAGACCCAGTACTTC. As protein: CASSFKGAYQETQYF.

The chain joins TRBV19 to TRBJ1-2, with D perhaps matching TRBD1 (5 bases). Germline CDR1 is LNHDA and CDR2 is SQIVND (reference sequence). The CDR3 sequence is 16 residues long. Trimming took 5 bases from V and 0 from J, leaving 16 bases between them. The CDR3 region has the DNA TGTGCCAGTAGTCCCTCCGGGACGGAAGCTAACTATGGCTACACCTTC. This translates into CASSPSGTEANYGYTF.

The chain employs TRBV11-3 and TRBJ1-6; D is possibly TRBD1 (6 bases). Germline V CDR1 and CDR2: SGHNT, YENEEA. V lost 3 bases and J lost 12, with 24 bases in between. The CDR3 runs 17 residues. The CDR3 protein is CASSLVFRLGGRGPLHF. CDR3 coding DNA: TGTGCCAGCAGCTTGGTATTTCGGTTGGGGGGCCGGGGACCCCTCCACTTT.

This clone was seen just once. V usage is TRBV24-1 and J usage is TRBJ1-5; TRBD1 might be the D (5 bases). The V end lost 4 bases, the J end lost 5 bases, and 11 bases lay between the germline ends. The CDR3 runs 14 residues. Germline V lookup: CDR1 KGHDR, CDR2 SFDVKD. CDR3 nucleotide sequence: TGTGCCACCAGTGACCCAGGGTATCATCAGCCCCAGCATTTT. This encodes CATSDPGYHQPQHF.

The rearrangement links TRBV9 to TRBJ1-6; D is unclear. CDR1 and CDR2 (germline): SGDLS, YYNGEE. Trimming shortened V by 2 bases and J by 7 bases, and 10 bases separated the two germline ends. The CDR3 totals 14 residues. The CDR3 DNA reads TGTGCCAGCAGCGTCGGGCGGGAAAATTCACCCCTCCACTTT. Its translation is CASSVGRENSPLHF.

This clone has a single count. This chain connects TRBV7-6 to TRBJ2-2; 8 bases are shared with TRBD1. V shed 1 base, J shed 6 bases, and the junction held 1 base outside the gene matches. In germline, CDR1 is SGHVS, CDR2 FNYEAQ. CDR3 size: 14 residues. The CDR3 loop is CASSLVDRAGELFF. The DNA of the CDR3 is TGTGCCAGCAGCTTAGTGGACAGGGCCGGGGAGCTGTTTTTT.

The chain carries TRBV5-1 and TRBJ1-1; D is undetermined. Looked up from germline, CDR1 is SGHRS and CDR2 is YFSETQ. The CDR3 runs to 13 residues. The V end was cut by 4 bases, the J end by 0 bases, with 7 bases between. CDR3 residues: CASSLNLNTEAFF. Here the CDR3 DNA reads TGCGCCAGCAGCCTGAATCTGAACACTGAAGCTTTCTTT.

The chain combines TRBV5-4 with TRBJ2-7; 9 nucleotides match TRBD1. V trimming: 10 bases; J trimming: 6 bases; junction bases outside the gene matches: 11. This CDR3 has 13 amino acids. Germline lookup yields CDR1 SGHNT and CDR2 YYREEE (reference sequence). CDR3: CAGSRDRAREQYF. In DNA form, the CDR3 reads TGTGCCGGAAGCCGGGACAGGGCTCGCGAGCAGTACTTC.

The CDR3 loop is CASSRGLAGVTDTQYF. The CDR3 nucleotides are TGTGCCAGCAGCCGGGGACTAGCGGGAGTGACAGATACGCAGTATTTT. This chain joins TRBV5-4 and TRBJ2-3; 14 positions agree with TRBD2. V was pared by 4 bases and J by 3 bases, with 4 bases of the junction left unmatched. Germline CDR1 is SGHNT and CDR2 is YYREEE (reference sequence). The CDR3 is made up of 16 amino acids.

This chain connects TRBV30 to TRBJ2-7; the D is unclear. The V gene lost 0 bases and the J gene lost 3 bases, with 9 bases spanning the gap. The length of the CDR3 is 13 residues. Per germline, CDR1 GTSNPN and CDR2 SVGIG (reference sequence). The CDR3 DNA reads TGTGCCTGGAGTGTGGTGGGAAACTACGAGCAGTACTTC. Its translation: CAWSVVGNYEQYF.

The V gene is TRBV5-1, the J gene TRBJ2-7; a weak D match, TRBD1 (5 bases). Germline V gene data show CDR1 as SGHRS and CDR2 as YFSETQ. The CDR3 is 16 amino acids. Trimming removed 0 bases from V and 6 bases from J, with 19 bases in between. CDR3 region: CASSLVLGRWGSEQYF. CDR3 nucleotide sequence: TGCGCCAGCAGCTTGGTATTAGGTCGTTGGGGCTCCGAGCAGTACTTC. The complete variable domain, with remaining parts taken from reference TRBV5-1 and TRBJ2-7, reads KAGVTQTPRYLIKTRGQQVTLSCSPISGHRSVSWYQQTPGQGLQFLFEYFSETQRNKGNFPGRFSGRQFSNSRSEMNVSTLELGDSALYLCASSLVLGRWGSEQYFGPGTRLTVT.

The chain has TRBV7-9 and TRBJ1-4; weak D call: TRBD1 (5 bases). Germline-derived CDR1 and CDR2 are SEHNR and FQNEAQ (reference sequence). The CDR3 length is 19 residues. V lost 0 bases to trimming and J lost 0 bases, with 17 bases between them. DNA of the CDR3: TGTGCCAGCAGCTTAGCGCCTCGGGGGACCGTCGCAACTAATGAAAAACTGTTTTTT. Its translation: CASSLAPRGTVATNEKLFF.

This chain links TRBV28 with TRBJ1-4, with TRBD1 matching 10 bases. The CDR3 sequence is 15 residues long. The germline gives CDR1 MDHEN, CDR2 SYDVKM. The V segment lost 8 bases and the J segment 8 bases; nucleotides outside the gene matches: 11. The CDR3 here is CASFKFGTGVEKLFF. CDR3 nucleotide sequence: TGTGCCAGCTTTAAATTCGGGACAGGGGTCGAAAAACTGTTTTTT.